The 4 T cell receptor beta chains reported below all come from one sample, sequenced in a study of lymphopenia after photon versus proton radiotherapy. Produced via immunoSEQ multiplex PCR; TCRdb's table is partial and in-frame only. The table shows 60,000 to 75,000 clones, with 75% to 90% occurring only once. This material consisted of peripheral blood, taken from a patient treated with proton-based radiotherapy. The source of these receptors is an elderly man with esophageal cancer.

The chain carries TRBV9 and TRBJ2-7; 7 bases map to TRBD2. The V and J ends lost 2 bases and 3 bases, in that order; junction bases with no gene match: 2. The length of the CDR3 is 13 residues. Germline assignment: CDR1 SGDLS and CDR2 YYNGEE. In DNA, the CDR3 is TGTGCCAGCAGCGTCAGGGAGGGCTACGAGCAGTACTTC. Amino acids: CASSVREGYEQYF.

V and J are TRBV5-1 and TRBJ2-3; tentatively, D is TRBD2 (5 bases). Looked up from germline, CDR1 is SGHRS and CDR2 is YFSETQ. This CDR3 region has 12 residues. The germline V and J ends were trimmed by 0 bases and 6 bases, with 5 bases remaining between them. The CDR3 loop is CASSLAGDTQYF. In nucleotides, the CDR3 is TGCGCCAGCAGCTTGGCGGGGGATACGCAGTATTTT.

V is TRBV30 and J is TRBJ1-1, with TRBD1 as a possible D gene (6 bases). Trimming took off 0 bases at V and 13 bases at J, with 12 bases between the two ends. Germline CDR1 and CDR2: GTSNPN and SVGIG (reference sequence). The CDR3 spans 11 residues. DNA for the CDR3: TGTGCCTGGAGTGTAGGGACAAGAAGTTTCTTT. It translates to CAWSVGTRSFF. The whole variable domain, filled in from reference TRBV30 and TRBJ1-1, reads SQTIHQWPATLVQPVGSPLSLECTVEGTSNPNLYWYRQAAGRGLQLLFYSVGIGQISSEVPQNLSASRPQDRQFILSSKKLLLSDSGFYLCAWSVGTRSFFGQGTRLTVV.

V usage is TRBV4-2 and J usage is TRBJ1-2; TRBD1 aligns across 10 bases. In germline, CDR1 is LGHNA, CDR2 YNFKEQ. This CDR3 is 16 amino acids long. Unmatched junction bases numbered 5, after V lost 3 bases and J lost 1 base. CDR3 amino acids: CASSQDRGRRNYGYTF. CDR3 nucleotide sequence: TGTGCCAGCAGCCAGGACAGGGGGAGACGTAACTATGGCTACACCTTC.